This T cell receptor (beta chain) originates from a study of OX40 agonist ivuxolimab in advanced cancers. Study context: At doses from 0.01 to 10 mg/kg, patients were given intravenous ivuxolimab every 2 weeks. Of mixed ages from about 23 to 90 and averaging 60 years, the group was around 78% male. Notes on the study in general: Some of the lowest clonal expansion was seen in partial responders at 0.1-3.0 mg/kg. Nonresponders included some who also had low normalized T-cell clonal expansion.

A remark on this clone: Its specificity is not known.

V lost 3 bases, J lost 6 bases, and 5 bases stayed unmatched. The CDR3 consists of 13 residues. Germline values: CDR1 SQVTM, CDR2 ANQGSEA. The data were produced by immunoSEQ multiplex PCR, yet TCRdb's version contains in-frame clones alone and is incomplete. The repertoire includes 65,000 to 90,000 clones, around 88% of them detected once, and 0.75% to 0.9% sits in the top ten. The chain links TRBV29-1 to TRBJ2-1; 7 nucleotides align to TRBD2. The clonotype comes from an adult with an advanced solid tumor such as melanoma, head and neck, liver or kidney cancer. This specimen was CD4+ or CD8+ T cells sorted from blood, taken in a trial of the OX40 agonist ivuxolimab. The CDR3 DNA reads as TGCAGCGTTGAGCGGACTAGAGGCAATGAGCAGTTCTTC. The encoded protein is CSVERTRGNEQFF.